The source of this T cell receptor (beta chain) is a study of beta chain features in type 1 diabetes. Study-wide background: Sorted cells from all samples, numbering some 99,000,000, were examined. Findings and limits, study-wide: The question of HLA type influencing TCRB rearrangement was one that remained unresolved here. Shorter TCRB CDR3s, moderately but significantly so, were found in Type 1 diabetes patients in all four CD4+ subsets. Highly expressing activated T cells could be over-counted with a cDNA template.

Sorting based on CD45RO/CCR7/CD25/CD127/CD95/CD27 separated CD4+ naive, central memory, regulatory and stem cell-like memory cells. The sequenced template was cDNA made from the entire isolated RNA. The assay was immunoSEQ multiplex PCR, and TCRdb's table has in-frame clones only and misses some. This table has 300,000 to 400,000 clones, about a tenth appearing once. As regards this clone: Its antigen is not identified.

This CDR3 comprises 17 residues. V dropped 6 bases and J dropped 2; count of bases not matched to a gene: 15. Germline lookup yields CDR1 SNHLY and CDR2 FYNNEI. The chain is built from TRBV2 and TRBJ2-5; the match to TRBD1 covers 7 bases. The sample taken for sequencing was central memory CD4+ T cells from blood. The sequence derives from a man under 40 with type 1 diabetes. CDR3 in amino acids: CASRPGQRVGNQETQYF. CDR3 sequence (DNA): TGTGCCAGCAGGCCGGGACAGCGCGTAGGGAATCAAGAGACCCAGTACTTC.